The following is a T cell receptor (beta chain) sequence with its context. The target antigen is unknown. This entry belongs to a study of T cells in Graves' hyperthyroidism and ophthalmopathy. Study as a whole: Peripheral blood draws took place at initial diagnosis, ahead of any treatment.

Amplification of TCR beta CDR3 regions used RNA as the template. Carried out on the TCR CDR3, a first-round RT-PCR used the HTBI primer set. TCRdb re-derived calls from the multiplex PCR reads in MiXCR, one entry per CDR3 protein. Here the sample spans 450,000 to 650,000 distinct CDR3 sequences, approximately 14% being singletons. Overall study findings and caveats: The model's output predicted ophthalmopathy at a median of 6.5 months prior to onset.

The V gene's germline CDR1 is MNHNS and CDR2 SASEGT. The junction had 8 bases not matched to a gene; V was cut back by 6 bases and J by 8 bases. The CDR3 loop spans 14 amino acids. Exclusion followed for patients with uncontrolled infection, other autoimmune disease, pregnancy or lactation. Sequences were obtained from blood. The chain has TRBV6-1 and TRBJ2-1; 9 nucleotides align to TRBD2. The clonotype originates from a woman aged 18-30 years with Graves' ophthalmopathy. The chain's CDR3 is CASRIAGVFDEQFF. The CDR3 nucleotides are TGTGCCAGCAGAATAGCGGGAGTCTTCGATGAGCAGTTCTTC.